One and the same sample provided the 10 T cell receptor beta chains below, sequenced in a study of CD8 T cells in Susac syndrome. Random hexamers were used to reverse transcribe the RNA input (roughly 0.5 to 1 ug). MiXCR was run by TCRdb on the immunoSEQ multiplex PCR reads, yielding one entry per CDR3 protein. The repertoire holds more than 150,000 distinct CDR3 sequences, with approximately 95% as singletons. The sequenced sample was CD8+ T cells from PBMCs. These receptors all stem from a human donor with Susac syndrome.

In DNA form, the CDR3 reads TGTGCCAGCAACTGGGGAAGCACAGATACGCAGTATTTT. It yields the protein CASNWGSTDTQYF. The V gene is TRBV11-2, the J gene TRBJ2-3; no firm D call. This CDR3 comprises 13 residues. Per germline, CDR1 SGHAT and CDR2 FQNNGV. Trimming stripped 7 bases from V and 0 bases from J, with 8 bases between.

The genes are TRBV20-1 and TRBJ2-5; D call uncertain. CDR1 and CDR2 from the germline V gene are DFQATT and SNEGSKA (reference sequence). The CDR3 runs to 12 residues. The V gene lost 3 bases and the J gene lost 2 bases, with 7 bases spanning the gap. The CDR3 is CSASPEQETQYF. The CDR3 region has the DNA TGCAGTGCTAGCCCGGAACAAGAGACCCAGTACTTC.

The chain joins TRBV30 to TRBJ2-7, with 7 positions matching TRBD1. The CDR3 covers 19 residues. Losses at the gene ends were 2 bases for V and 2 bases for J; bases not matched to a gene: 21. Germline V lookup: CDR1 GTSNPN, CDR2 SVGIG (reference sequence). The CDR3 is CAWSTNSLRDRESPYEQYF. The CDR3 nucleotides are TGTGCCTGGAGTACTAACTCTCTCCGAGACAGGGAAAGTCCCTACGAGCAGTACTTC. The full variable domain, rest sourced from reference TRBV30 and TRBJ2-7, is SQTIHQWPATLVQPVGSPLSLECTVEGTSNPNLYWYRQAAGRGLQLLFYSVGIGQISSEVPQNLSASRPQDRQFILSSKKLLLSDSGFYLCAWSTNSLRDRESPYEQYFGPGTRLTVT.

This chain joins TRBV5-1 and TRBJ1-2; D unresolved. CDR3 length equals 14 residues. CDR1 is SGHRS, CDR2 YFSETQ, per germline. V shed 4 bases and J shed 6 bases, with 16 bases lying between them. As DNA, the CDR3 is TGCGCCAGCAGCATTGATTGGCCATCGGATGGCTACACCTTC. Translation: CASSIDWPSDGYTF.

The J gene is TRBJ2-7, the V gene TRBV25-1, with D maybe TRBD1 (5 bases). Trimming shortened V by 1 base and J by 6 bases, and 10 bases separated the two germline ends. This CDR3 is 13 amino acids long. The germline CDR1 and CDR2 sequences are MGHDK and SYGVNS. The chain's CDR3 is CASSEFAGSEQYF. CDR3 DNA: TGTGCCAGCAGTGAATTCGCAGGGTCCGAGCAGTACTTC.

The chain employs TRBV4-2 and TRBJ1-5; no firm D call. V was pared by 7 bases and J by 0 bases, with 13 bases between. The CDR3 contains 15 residues. CDR1 is LGHNA and CDR2 is YNFKEQ in the germline V gene. CDR3 loop: CASTQVADSNQPQHF. The CDR3 DNA reads TGTGCCAGCACCCAGGTGGCAGATAGCAATCAGCCCCAGCATTTT.

J is TRBJ1-3 and V is TRBV9; no clear D gene. This CDR3 has 16 amino acids. The germline gives CDR1 SGDLS, CDR2 YYNGEE. With 4 bases removed from V and 0 bases from J, the gap between germline ends came to 14 bases. The CDR3 coding sequence is TGTGCCAGCAGCCTGGGCCCGGGAGACTCTGGAAACACCATATATTTT. The encoded protein is CASSLGPGDSGNTIYF.

V usage is TRBV3-1 and J usage is TRBJ1-1, with 7 bases that match TRBD1. This CDR3 is built from 16 residues. V shed 0 bases, J shed 7 bases, and the junction held 11 bases outside the gene matches. Per the germline V gene, CDR1 is LGHDT and CDR2 is YNNKEL (reference sequence). The CDR3 DNA sequence: TGTGCCAGCAGCCAAGATGCGAGACAGGGCTCTTTTGAAGCTTTCTTT. This gives the protein CASSQDARQGSFEAFF.

In nucleotides, the CDR3 is TGTGCCACCAGCAGAGAAAGTCAGCCCCAGCATTTT. It yields the protein CATSRESQPQHF. J is TRBJ1-5 and V is TRBV15; D is unresolved. The CDR3 is 12 amino acids. The ends were cut back, 0 bases at V and 6 bases at J, with 3 bases in the middle. Germline CDR1 reads LNHNV; CDR2 reads YYDKDF (reference sequence).

This clonotype appeared a single time. This CDR3 reads CSARGTGISYEQYF. CDR3 DNA sequence: TGCAGTGCTAGAGGGACAGGGATTTCCTACGAGCAGTACTTC. The chain has TRBV20-1 and TRBJ2-7, with 8 bases that match TRBD1. The CDR3 extends over 14 amino acids. After removal of 1 base from V and 1 base from J, the junction contained 3 bases not matched to a gene. Germline V gene lookup returns CDR1 DFQATT and CDR2 SNEGSKA (reference sequence).